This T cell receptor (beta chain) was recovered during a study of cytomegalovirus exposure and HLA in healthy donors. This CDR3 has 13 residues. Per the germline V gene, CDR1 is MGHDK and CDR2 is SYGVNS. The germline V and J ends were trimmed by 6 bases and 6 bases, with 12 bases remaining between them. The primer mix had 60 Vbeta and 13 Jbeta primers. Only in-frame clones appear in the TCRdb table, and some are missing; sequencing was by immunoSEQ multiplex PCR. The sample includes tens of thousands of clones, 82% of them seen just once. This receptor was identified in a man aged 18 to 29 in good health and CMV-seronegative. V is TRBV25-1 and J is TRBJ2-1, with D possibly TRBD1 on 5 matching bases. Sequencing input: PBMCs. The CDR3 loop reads CASSLRQTNEQFF. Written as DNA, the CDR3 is TGTGCCAGCAGCCTACGACAGACCAATGAGCAGTTCTTC.